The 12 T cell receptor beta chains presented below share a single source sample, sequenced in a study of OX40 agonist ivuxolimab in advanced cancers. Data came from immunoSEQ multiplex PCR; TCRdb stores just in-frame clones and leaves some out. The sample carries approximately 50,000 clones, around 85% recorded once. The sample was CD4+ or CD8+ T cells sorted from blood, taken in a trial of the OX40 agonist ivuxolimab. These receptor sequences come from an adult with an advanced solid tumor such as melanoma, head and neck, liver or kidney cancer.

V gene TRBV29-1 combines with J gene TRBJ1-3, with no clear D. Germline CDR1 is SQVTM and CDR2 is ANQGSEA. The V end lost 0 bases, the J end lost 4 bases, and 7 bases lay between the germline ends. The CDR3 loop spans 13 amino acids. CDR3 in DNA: TGCAGCGTTGAAGATCGCAGGGGAAACACCATATATTTT. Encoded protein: CSVEDRRGNTIYF. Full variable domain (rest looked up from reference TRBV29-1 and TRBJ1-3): SAVISQKPSRDICQRGTSLTIQCQVDSQVTMMFWYRQQPGQSLTLIATANQGSEATYESGFVIDKFPISRPNLTFSTLTVSNMSPEDSSIYLCSVEDRRGNTIYFGEGSWLTVV.

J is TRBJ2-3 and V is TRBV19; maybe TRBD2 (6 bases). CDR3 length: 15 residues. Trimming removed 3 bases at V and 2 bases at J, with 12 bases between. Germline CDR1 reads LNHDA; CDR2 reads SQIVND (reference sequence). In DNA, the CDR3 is TGTGCCAGTAGTATGAGTGGGGGGTACACAGATACGCAGTATTTT. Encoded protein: CASSMSGGYTDTQYF.

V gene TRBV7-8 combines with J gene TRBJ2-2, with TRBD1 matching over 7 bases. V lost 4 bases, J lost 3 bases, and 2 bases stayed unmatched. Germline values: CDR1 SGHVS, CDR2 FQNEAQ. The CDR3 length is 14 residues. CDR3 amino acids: CASSSGTDTGELFF. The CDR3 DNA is TGTGCCAGCAGCTCTGGGACAGACACCGGGGAGCTGTTTTTT.

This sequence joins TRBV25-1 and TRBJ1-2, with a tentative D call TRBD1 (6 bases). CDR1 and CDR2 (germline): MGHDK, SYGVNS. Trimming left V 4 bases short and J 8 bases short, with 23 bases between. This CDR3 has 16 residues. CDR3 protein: CASSGDLIGGARGYTF. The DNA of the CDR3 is TGTGCCAGCAGTGGGGACCTGATCGGGGGCGCGAGGGGCTACACCTTC.

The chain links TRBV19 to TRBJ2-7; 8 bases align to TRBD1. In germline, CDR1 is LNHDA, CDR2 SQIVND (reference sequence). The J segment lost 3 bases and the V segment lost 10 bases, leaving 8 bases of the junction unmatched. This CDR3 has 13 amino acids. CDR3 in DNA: TGTGCCACCCAGCACGACAGGGGCTACGAGCAGTACTTC. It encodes CATQHDRGYEQYF.

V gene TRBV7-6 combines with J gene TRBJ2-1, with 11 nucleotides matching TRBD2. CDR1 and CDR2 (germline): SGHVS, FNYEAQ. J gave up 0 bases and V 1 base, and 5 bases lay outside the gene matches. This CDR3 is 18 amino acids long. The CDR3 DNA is TGTGCCAGCAGCTTAGAACTAGCGGGAGAGAGCTCCTACAATGAGCAGTTCTTC. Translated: CASSLELAGESSYNEQFF.

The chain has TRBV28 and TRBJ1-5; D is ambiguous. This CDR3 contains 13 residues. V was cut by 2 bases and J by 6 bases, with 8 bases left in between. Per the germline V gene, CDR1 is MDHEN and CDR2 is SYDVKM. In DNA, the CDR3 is TGTGCCAGCAGTTTAGAAGGGAGTCAGCCCCAGCATTTT. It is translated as CASSLEGSQPQHF. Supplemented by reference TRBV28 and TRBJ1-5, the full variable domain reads DVKVTQSSRYLVKRTGEKVFLECVQDMDHENMFWYRQDPGLGLRLIYFSYDVKMKEKGDIPEGYSVSREKKERFSLILESASTNQTSMYLCASSLEGSQPQHFGDGTRLSIL.

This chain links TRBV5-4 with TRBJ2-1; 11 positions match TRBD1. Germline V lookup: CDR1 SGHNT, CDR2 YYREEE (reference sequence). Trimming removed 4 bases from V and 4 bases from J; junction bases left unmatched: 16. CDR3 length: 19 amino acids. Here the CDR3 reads CASSSRPGTGGSRYNEQFF. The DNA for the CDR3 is TGTGCCAGCAGCAGCCGGCCCGGGACAGGGGGTAGTAGGTACAATGAGCAGTTCTTC.

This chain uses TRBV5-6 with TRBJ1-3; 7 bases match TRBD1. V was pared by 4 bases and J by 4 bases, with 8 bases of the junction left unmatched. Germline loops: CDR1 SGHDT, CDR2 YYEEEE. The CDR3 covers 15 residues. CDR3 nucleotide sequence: TGTGCCAGCAGCGGAACAGGGGCTTTGGGAAACACCATATATTTT. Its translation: CASSGTGALGNTIYF.

The CDR3: CASRRQGGILGYEQYF. The CDR3 coding sequence is TGTGCCAGCAGGAGGCAGGGGGGGATTCTGGGCTACGAGCAGTACTTC. The rearrangement links TRBV6-6 to TRBJ2-7, with D possibly being TRBD1 or TRBD2 (7 bases each). V lost 6 bases, J lost 3 bases, and 21 bases lay in between. The CDR3 spans 16 residues. Germline assignment: CDR1 MNHNY and CDR2 SVGAGI (reference sequence).

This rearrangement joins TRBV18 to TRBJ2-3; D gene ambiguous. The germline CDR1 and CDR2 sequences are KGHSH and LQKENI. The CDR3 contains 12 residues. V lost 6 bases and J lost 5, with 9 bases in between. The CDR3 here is CASSQYGDTQYF. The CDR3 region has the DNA TGTGCCAGCTCTCAGTACGGAGATACGCAGTATTTT.

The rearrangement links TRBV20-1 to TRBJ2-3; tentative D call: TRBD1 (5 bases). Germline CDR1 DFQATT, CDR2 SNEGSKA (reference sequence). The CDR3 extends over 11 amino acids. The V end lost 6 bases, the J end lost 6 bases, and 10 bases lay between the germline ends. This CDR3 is CSASKGDTQYF. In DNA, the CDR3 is TGCAGTGCGAGCAAGGGGGATACGCAGTATTTT.